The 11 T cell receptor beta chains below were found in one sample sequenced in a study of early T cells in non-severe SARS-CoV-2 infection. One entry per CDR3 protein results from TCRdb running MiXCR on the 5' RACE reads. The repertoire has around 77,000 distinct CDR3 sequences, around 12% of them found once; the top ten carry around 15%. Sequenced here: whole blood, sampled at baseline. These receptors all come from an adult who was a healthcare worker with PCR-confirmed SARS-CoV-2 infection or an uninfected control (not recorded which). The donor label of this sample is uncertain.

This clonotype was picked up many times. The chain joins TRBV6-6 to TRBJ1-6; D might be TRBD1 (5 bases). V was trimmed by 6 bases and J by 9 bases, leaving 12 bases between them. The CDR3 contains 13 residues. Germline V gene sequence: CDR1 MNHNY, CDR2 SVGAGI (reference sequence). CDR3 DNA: TGTGCCAGCAGACCCACGGGGGGTTCACCCCTCCACTTT. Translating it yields CASRPTGGSPLHF.

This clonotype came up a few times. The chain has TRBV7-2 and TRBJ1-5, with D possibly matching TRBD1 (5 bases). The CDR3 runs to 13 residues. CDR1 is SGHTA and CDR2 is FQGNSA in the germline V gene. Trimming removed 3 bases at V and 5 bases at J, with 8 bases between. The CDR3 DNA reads TGTGCCAGCAGCTTGGAGACAGATCAGCCCCAGCATTTT. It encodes CASSLETDQPQHF.

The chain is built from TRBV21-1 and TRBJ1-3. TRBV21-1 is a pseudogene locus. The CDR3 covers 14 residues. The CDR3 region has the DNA TGTGCCAGCAATTTCGGGTGCGGGGGAAACACCATATATTTT. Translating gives CASNFGCGGNTIYF.

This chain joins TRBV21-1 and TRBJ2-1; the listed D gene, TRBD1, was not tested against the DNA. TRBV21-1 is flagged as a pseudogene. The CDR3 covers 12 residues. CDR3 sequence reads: CAGSTRPNEQFF. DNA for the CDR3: TGTGCCGGATCGACCCGCCCCAATGAGCAGTTCTTC.

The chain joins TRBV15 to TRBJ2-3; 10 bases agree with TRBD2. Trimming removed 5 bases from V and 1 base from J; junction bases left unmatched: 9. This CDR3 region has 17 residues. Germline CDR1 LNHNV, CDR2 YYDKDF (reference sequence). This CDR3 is CATSLQFLAGGTDTQYF. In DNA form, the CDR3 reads TGTGCCACCAGCTTGCAATTCCTAGCGGGAGGCACAGATACGCAGTATTTT.

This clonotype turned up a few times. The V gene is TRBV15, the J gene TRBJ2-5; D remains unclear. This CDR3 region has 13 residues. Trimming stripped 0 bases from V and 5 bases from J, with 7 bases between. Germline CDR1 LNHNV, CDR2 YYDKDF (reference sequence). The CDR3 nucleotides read TGTGCCACCAGCAGAGATCAGAGGGAGACCCAGTACTTC. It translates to CATSRDQRETQYF.

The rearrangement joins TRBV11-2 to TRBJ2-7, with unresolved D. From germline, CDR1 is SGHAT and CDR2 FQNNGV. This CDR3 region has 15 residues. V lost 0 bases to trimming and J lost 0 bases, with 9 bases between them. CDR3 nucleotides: TGTGCCAGCAGCTTAGAGGCCTGGAGCTCCTACGAGCAGTACTTC. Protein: CASSLEAWSSYEQYF.

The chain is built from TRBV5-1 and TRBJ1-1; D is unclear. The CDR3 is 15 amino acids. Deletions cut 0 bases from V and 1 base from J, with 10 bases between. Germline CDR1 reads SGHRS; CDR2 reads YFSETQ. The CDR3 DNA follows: TGCGCCAGCAGCTTGGGCACAAGGACGAACACTGAAGCTTTCTTT. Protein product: CASSLGTRTNTEAFF.

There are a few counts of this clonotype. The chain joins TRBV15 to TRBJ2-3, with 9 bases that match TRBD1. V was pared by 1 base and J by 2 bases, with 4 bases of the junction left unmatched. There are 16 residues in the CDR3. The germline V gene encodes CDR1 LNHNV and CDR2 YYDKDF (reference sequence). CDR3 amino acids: CATSRGGQGDTDTQYF. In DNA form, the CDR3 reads TGTGCCACCAGCAGAGGGGGACAGGGTGACACAGATACGCAGTATTTT.

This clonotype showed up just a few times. The chain's CDR3 is CASSVAGTVYGYTF. CDR3 bases: TGTGCCAGCAGCGTAGCTGGGACGGTCTATGGCTACACCTTC. The V gene is TRBV9, the J gene TRBJ1-2, with D possibly matching TRBD1 (5 bases). CDR3 length: 14 residues. Germline CDR1 is SGDLS and CDR2 is YYNGEE. Trimming took 0 bases from V and 4 from J, leaving 10 bases between them.

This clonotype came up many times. Here the CDR3 reads CSVDQTRTNTEAFF. The CDR3 region has the DNA TGCAGCGTCGACCAGACCCGGACCAACACTGAAGCTTTCTTT. This chain connects TRBV29-1 to TRBJ1-1; D unresolved. Trimming took off 6 bases at V and 2 bases at J, with 16 bases between the two ends. This CDR3 region has 14 residues. Germline values: CDR1 SQVTM, CDR2 ANQGSEA.